The next 24 T cell receptor beta chains were all read from a single sample in a study of shared clonotypes between healthy human individuals. Assay: immunoSEQ multiplex PCR; the TCRdb copy retains only in-frame clones and omits some. The table has 110,000 or so clones, 68% seen once. Sequenced sample: memory CD8+ T cells sorted from blood. This sample's subset: CD45RO+ cells pooled with CCR7-negative TemRA cells. The receptors originated from a woman in her thirties in good health.

The chain employs TRBV28 and TRBJ2-3; 10 nucleotides line up with TRBD1. The V and J ends lost 3 bases and 3 bases, in that order; junction bases with no gene match: 3. The CDR3 consists of 15 residues. The V gene's germline CDR1 is MDHEN and CDR2 SYDVKM. For the CDR3, the DNA is TGTGCCAGCAGTTTTTGGACAGGGGGGACAGATACGCAGTATTTT. This translates into CASSFWTGGTDTQYF. Combining the CDR3 with reference TRBV28 and TRBJ2-3 gives the whole variable domain DVKVTQSSRYLVKRTGEKVFLECVQDMDHENMFWYRQDPGLGLRLIYFSYDVKMKEKGDIPEGYSVSREKKERFSLILESASTNQTSMYLCASSFWTGGTDTQYFGPGTRLTVL.

This chain uses TRBV28 with TRBJ1-5; D perhaps matches TRBD1 (5 bases). This CDR3 contains 15 residues. V was shortened by 3 bases and J by 3 bases, with 12 bases between the two germline ends. Germline V gene data show CDR1 as MDHEN and CDR2 as SYDVKM. CDR3 amino acids: CASSFRDSVNQPQHF. CDR3 DNA sequence: TGTGCCAGCAGTTTTCGGGACTCAGTCAATCAGCCCCAGCATTTT.

This clone was found many times. The chain uses TRBV29-1 and TRBJ2-1, with D unresolved. This CDR3 has 15 residues. Between the trimmed V and J ends, which lost 4 bases and 0 bases, there was a span of 13 bases. Germline V gene sequence: CDR1 SQVTM, CDR2 ANQGSEA. CDR3 in DNA: TGCAGCGTTGGGTATGGAGAGAGCTCCTACAATGAGCAGTTCTTC. It specifies CSVGYGESSYNEQFF.

CDR3 sequence: CASSSWGDGSYGYTF. As DNA, the CDR3 is TGTGCCAGCAGTAGCTGGGGGGACGGATCCTATGGCTACACCTTC. This chain joins TRBV27 and TRBJ1-2, with a weak D call TRBD1 (5 bases). The germline gives CDR1 MNHEY, CDR2 SMNVEV (reference sequence). This CDR3 is 15 amino acids long. The germline V and J ends were trimmed by 5 bases and 4 bases, with 17 bases remaining between them.

The J gene is TRBJ2-1, the V gene TRBV19; D ambiguous. Per germline, CDR1 LNHDA and CDR2 SQIVND (reference sequence). The length of the CDR3 is 14 residues. V was trimmed by 9 bases and J by 8 bases, leaving 20 bases between them. The CDR3 DNA reads as TGTGCCAGCACTACCCCTGGGATCGTTGATGAGCAGTTCTTC. It specifies CASTTPGIVDEQFF.

This chain links TRBV5-1 with TRBJ2-1; no reliable D call. Trimming removed 0 bases at V and 8 bases at J, with 12 bases between. The CDR3 sequence is 14 residues long. Germline V gene data show CDR1 as SGHRS and CDR2 as YFSETQ. CDR3 DNA: TGCGCCAGCAGCTTGGGCGACTGGCCTGATGAGCAGTTCTTC. It specifies CASSLGDWPDEQFF.

V gene TRBV25-1 combines with J gene TRBJ2-5, with 10 bases identical to TRBD2. V was clipped by 3 bases and J by 0 bases; unmatched bases: 10. CDR3 size: 18 residues. Germline CDR1 is MGHDK and CDR2 is SYGVNS. This CDR3 is CASSETPTSGADQETQYF. CDR3 nucleotides: TGTGCCAGCAGTGAGACCCCAACTAGCGGGGCCGACCAAGAGACCCAGTACTTC. Using reference TRBV25-1 and TRBJ2-5 for the parts outside the CDR3, the full variable domain is EADIYQTPRYLVIGTGKKITLECSQTMGHDKMYWYQQDPGMELHLIHYSYGVNSTEKGDLSSESTVSRIRTEHFPLTLESARPSHTSQYLCASSETPTSGADQETQYFGPGTRLLVL.

The rearrangement joins TRBV6-5 to TRBJ2-7; 10 nucleotides match TRBD2. This CDR3 is built from 15 residues. Trimming at V came to 6 bases and at J to 4 bases, leaving 9 bases not matched to a gene. Germline CDR1 is MNHEY and CDR2 is SVGAGI. This CDR3 is CASRVSSGSIYEQYF. CDR3 coding DNA: TGTGCCAGCAGGGTTTCTAGCGGGAGTATTTACGAGCAGTACTTC.

The CDR3 DNA is TGCGCCAGCAGCTTGGCGGCTAGCGGGAATATCGGGGAGCTGTTTTTT. This encodes CASSLAASGNIGELFF. This chain links TRBV5-1 with TRBJ2-2, with 9 bases fitting TRBD2. The CDR3 has 16 amino acids. V was pared by 0 bases and J by 7 bases, with 7 bases of the junction left unmatched. The V gene's germline CDR1 is SGHRS and CDR2 YFSETQ.

The V and J genes are TRBV7-9 and TRBJ2-2; perhaps D is TRBD1 or TRBD2 (5 bases each). CDR1 is SEHNR, CDR2 FQNEAQ, per germline (reference sequence). V lost 1 base, J lost 6 bases, and 12 bases lay in between. CDR3 length: 15 residues. This CDR3 is CASSLVERGAGELFF. The CDR3 DNA sequence: TGTGCCAGCAGCTTAGTGGAGCGAGGGGCCGGGGAGCTGTTTTTT.

This clone has only a few counts. This chain connects TRBV5-1 to TRBJ2-3; D possibly corresponds to TRBD2 (6 bases). The germline gives CDR1 SGHRS, CDR2 YFSETQ. The CDR3 contains 15 residues. V was trimmed by 0 bases and J by 2 bases, leaving 10 bases between them. CDR3 sequence: CASSLAGAHTDTQYF. Written as DNA, the CDR3 is TGCGCCAGCAGCTTGGCGGGAGCCCACACAGATACGCAGTATTTT.

The rearrangement joins TRBV18 to TRBJ1-3; D unclear. Germline assignment: CDR1 KGHSH and CDR2 LQKENI. The CDR3 totals 16 residues. V lost 2 bases to trimming and J lost 2 bases, with 13 bases between them. CDR3 residues: CASSPMRVGAGNTIYF. The CDR3 DNA sequence: TGTGCCAGCTCACCAATGAGGGTTGGCGCTGGAAACACCATATATTTT.

The rearrangement uses TRBV27 and TRBJ1-4; D unclear. V was clipped by 3 bases and J by 7 bases, with 18 bases between them. Germline CDR1 is MNHEY and CDR2 is SMNVEV (reference sequence). The CDR3 spans 16 residues. The CDR3 nucleotides are TGTGCCAGCAGTTTGGTGATGGCAGGAGGAAGTGAAAAACTGTTTTTT. Its protein is CASSLVMAGGSEKLFF. Complete variable domain (other parts from reference TRBV27 and TRBJ1-4): EAQVTQNPRYLITVTGKKLTVTCSQNMNHEYMSWYRQDPGLGLRQIYYSMNVEVTDKGDVPEGYKVSRKEKRNFPLILESPSPNQTSLYFCASSLVMAGGSEKLFFGSGTQLSVL.

On this clone itself: Other DNA sequences in this specimen translate into the identical CDR3. The genes are TRBV9 and TRBJ2-3; 9 bases fit TRBD2. The ends lost 3 bases at V and 6 bases at J; junction bases unmatched: 5. The CDR3 runs 14 residues. Germline-derived CDR1 and CDR2 are SGDLS and YYNGEE. CDR3 bases: TGTGCCAGCAGCGCTAGCGGGAAGGCGGATACGCAGTATTTT. Translated: CASSASGKADTQYF.

This chain connects TRBV2 to TRBJ2-3, with 7 bases matching TRBD1. The CDR3 runs to 14 residues. Germline CDR1 and CDR2: SNHLY and FYNNEI. V trimming: 7 bases; J trimming: 6 bases; junction bases outside the gene matches: 10. The CDR3 is CASTGQVLRDTQYF. As DNA, the CDR3 is TGTGCCAGCACCGGACAGGTTTTAAGGGATACGCAGTATTTT.

The V gene is TRBV7-8, the J gene TRBJ2-2, with 8 bases identical to TRBD1. This CDR3 has 20 amino acids. Looked up from germline, CDR1 is SGHVS and CDR2 is FQNEAQ. Losses at the gene ends were 2 bases for V and 4 bases for J; bases not matched to a gene: 18. The CDR3 DNA reads as TGTGCCAGCAGCTTAACCCCGGCTGGGGCGACAGGGGTGGGCACCGGGGAGCTGTTTTTT. Amino acid sequence: CASSLTPAGATGVGTGELFF.

The rearrangement links TRBV15 to TRBJ1-5; tentatively, D is TRBD1 (5 bases). Germline CDR1 LNHNV, CDR2 YYDKDF (reference sequence). The CDR3 has 15 residues. Between the trimmed V and J ends, which lost 0 bases and 1 base, there was a span of 7 bases. CDR3 coding DNA: TGTGCCACCAGCAGAGATGGGGGGAGCAATCAGCCCCAGCATTTT. Translation: CATSRDGGSNQPQHF.

This clone was seen once. V gene TRBV28 combines with J gene TRBJ2-5; 8 bases fit TRBD2. This CDR3 region has 18 residues. The germline V gene has CDR1 MDHEN and CDR2 SYDVKM. Germline trimming cut 1 base from V and 1 base from J; bases unmatched to any gene: 11. CDR3 amino acids: CASSLLGPGLVGQETQYF. CDR3 sequence (DNA): TGTGCCAGCAGTTTATTGGGGCCGGGACTAGTGGGCCAAGAGACCCAGTACTTC.

The chain couples TRBV27 to TRBJ2-7; D is possibly TRBD1 or TRBD2 (5 bases each). Germline CDR1 MNHEY, CDR2 SMNVEV (reference sequence). The CDR3 is 15 residues long. V gave up 5 bases and J gave up 0 bases, with 14 bases separating them. CDR3 DNA sequence: TGTGCCAGCAGTCAAAATCATGGGGGCTCCTACGAGCAGTACTTC. Its translation is CASSQNHGGSYEQYF.

This clone was counted a single time. This chain links TRBV7-9 with TRBJ1-2; D is uncertain. Germline CDR1 SEHNR, CDR2 FQNEAQ (reference sequence). Deletions cut 6 bases from V and 3 bases from J, with 20 bases between. This CDR3 contains 16 residues. DNA for the CDR3: TGTGCCAGCAGGCCGCTCCCCCCCCCGGCGGACTATGGCTACACCTTC. Protein: CASRPLPPPADYGYTF.

Only one count was recorded for this clone. The V and J genes are TRBV7-8 and TRBJ2-7, with D hard to call. Germline V gene sequence: CDR1 SGHVS, CDR2 FQNEAQ. V lost 5 bases and J lost 3, with 14 bases in between. This CDR3 comprises 14 residues. CDR3 loop: CASSPRDSIYEQYF. CDR3 nucleotide sequence: TGTGCCAGCAGCCCCAGAGACTCGATCTACGAGCAGTACTTC.

The V gene is TRBV28, the J gene TRBJ1-1; D gene unclear. Germline V lookup: CDR1 MDHEN, CDR2 SYDVKM. There are 14 residues in the CDR3. With 2 bases removed from V and 6 bases from J, the gap between germline ends came to 13 bases. The CDR3 sequence is CASSLASHGAEAFF. The CDR3 DNA reads TGTGCCAGCAGTTTAGCTTCTCATGGCGCTGAAGCTTTCTTT.

The chain couples TRBV28 to TRBJ2-2, with D unresolved. Germline CDR1 and CDR2: MDHEN and SYDVKM. CDR3 length: 13 amino acids. The V and J ends lost 5 bases and 6 bases respectively, with 10 bases between them. The CDR3 sequence: CASSPVWPGELFF. The CDR3 DNA reads as TGTGCCAGCAGTCCCGTGTGGCCCGGGGAGCTGTTTTTT.

This clone came up many times. The V and J genes are TRBV29-1 and TRBJ2-3, with 10 bases identical to TRBD1. Trimming took 4 bases from V and 4 from J; bases not matched to a gene: 5. The CDR3 length is 14 residues. The V gene's germline CDR1 is SQVTM and CDR2 ANQGSEA. The CDR3 DNA follows: TGCAGCGTTGGAGGGACAGGGGTTTCAGATACGCAGTATTTT. This gives the protein CSVGGTGVSDTQYF.